The sequence of this T cell receptor (beta chain) was determined in a study of vaccination effects on CD4 cells after COVID-19. Study-level findings and limits: Marked clonal contraction was seen in infection- and vaccine-induced clones late after vaccination. Of the vaccine-induced clones from healthy vaccinees, merely 1 of 255 recognized common cold coronaviruses as well.

Data came from immunoSEQ multiplex PCR; TCRdb stores just in-frame clones and leaves some out. The sample includes 30,000 to 45,000 clones, approximately 84% of them seen just once. This clone occurred once. The target antigen is unknown. ViraFEST assay sequencing came after antigen-specific CD4+ T cells were expanded with viral peptide pools. When ten to eleven days of culture had elapsed, CD4+ T cells were isolated. Participants were given two doses of BNT162b2 or mRNA-1273 vaccine. Nobody among the vaccine recipients had prior SARS-CoV-2 infection (nucleocapsid antibodies were negative). Replacing half the medium with IL-2 medium was done on days 3 and 7. Germline V gene data show CDR1 as MDHEN and CDR2 as SYDVKM. The CDR3 is made up of 16 amino acids. V lost 8 bases to trimming and J lost 3 bases; unmatched junction nucleotides: 6.

The chain recombines TRBV28 with TRBJ2-6, with TRBD1 matching 11 bases. This clonotype was obtained from a human donor who received a COVID-19 vaccine. Some clones in this sample may be carry-over from other donors' samples. The sample here was CD4+ T cells from PBMCs cultured with HCoV-NL63 spike peptides, taken after COVID-19 vaccination. CDR3 nucleotides: TGTGCCAGCCGGACAGGGGGCTTCGGTGGGGCCAACGTCCTGACTTTC. Amino acid sequence: CASRTGGFGGANVLTF.